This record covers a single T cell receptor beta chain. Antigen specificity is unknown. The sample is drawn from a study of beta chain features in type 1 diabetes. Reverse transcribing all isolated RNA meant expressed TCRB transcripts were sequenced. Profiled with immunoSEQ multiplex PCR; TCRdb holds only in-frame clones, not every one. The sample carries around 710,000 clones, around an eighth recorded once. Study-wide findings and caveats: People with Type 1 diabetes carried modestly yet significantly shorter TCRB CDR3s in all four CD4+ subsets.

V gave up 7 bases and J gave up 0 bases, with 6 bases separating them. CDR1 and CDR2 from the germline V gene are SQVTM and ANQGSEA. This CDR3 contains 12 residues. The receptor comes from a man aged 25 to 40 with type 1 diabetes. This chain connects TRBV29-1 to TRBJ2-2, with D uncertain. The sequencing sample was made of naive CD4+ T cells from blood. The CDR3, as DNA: TGCAGCGCTAGATCGAACACCGGGGAGCTGTTTTTT. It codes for CSARSNTGELFF.